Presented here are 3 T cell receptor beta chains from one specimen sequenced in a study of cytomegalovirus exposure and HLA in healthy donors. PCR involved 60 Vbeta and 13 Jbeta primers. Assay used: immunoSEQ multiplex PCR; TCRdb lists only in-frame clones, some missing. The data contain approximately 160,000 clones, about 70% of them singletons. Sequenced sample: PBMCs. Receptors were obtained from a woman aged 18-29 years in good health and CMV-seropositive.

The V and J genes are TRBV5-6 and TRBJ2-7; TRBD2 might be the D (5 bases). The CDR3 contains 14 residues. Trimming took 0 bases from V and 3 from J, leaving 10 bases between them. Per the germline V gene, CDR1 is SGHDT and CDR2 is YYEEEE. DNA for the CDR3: TGTGCCAGCAGCTTGGGAGGGATCATCTACGAGCAGTACTTC. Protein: CASSLGGIIYEQYF.

CDR3 sequence (DNA): TGTGCCAGCCTAACCCGTGGGGACAGCCTCACAGATACGCAGTATTTT. This gives the protein CASLTRGDSLTDTQYF. The chain combines TRBV27 with TRBJ2-3; 7 nucleotides line up with TRBD1. The CDR3 totals 16 residues. Trimming cost V 8 bases and J 2 bases; bases outside gene matches: 13. From germline, CDR1 is MNHEY and CDR2 SMNVEV (reference sequence).

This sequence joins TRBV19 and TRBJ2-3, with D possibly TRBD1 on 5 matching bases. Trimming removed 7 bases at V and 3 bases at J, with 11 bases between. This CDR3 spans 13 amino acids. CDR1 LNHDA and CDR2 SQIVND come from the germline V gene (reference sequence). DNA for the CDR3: TGTGCCAGTACCCCTCCAGGGACAGATACGCAGTATTTT. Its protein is CASTPPGTDTQYF.